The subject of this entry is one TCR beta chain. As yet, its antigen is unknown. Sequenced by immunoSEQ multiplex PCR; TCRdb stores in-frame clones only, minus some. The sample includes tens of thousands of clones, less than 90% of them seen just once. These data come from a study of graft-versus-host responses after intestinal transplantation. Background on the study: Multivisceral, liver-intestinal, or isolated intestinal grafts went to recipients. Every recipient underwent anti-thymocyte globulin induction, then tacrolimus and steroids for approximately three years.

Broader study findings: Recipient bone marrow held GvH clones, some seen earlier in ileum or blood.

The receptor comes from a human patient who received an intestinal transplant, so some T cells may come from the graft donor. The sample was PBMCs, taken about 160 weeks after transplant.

Here the CDR3 reads CASRGGYPNYNEQFF. Written as DNA, the CDR3 is TGTGCCAGCAGGGGCGGATACCCAAACTACAATGAGCAGTTCTTC. The V gene is TRBV28, the J gene TRBJ2-1; D gene ambiguous. This CDR3 has 15 amino acids. The germline V gene has CDR1 MDHEN and CDR2 SYDVKM. Trimming removed 6 bases from V and 3 bases from J, with 15 bases in between. The whole variable domain, remainder taken from reference TRBV28 and TRBJ2-1, is DVKVTQSSRYLVKRTGEKVFLECVQDMDHENMFWYRQDPGLGLRLIYFSYDVKMKEKGDIPEGYSVSREKKERFSLILESASTNQTSMYLCASRGGYPNYNEQFFGPGTRLTVL.